A single sample is the source of the 5 T cell receptor beta chains below, sequenced in a study of CD8 T cells in ankylosing spondylitis. TCRdb re-analysed the 5' RACE reads in MiXCR, keeping a single row per CDR3 protein. The table lists under 150,000 distinct CDR3 sequences, roughly an eighth of them singletons. The material sequenced was blood, either unsorted or a sorted T cell fraction (not recorded which). These receptors originate from a female donor with ankylosing spondylitis or in good health (not recorded which).

The J gene is TRBJ2-3, the V gene TRBV5-1; D possibly corresponds to TRBD2 (7 bases). The germline V and J ends were trimmed by 6 bases and 2 bases, with 16 bases remaining between them. Germline CDR1 and CDR2: SGHRS and YFSETQ. This CDR3 has 15 residues. CDR3 residues: CASTSLGGATDTQYF. The CDR3 nucleotides are TGCGCCAGCACCTCCTTGGGGGGGGCCACAGATACGCAGTATTTT.

Comment on this clonotype: One base away lies a much larger clone, so this may be a sequencing read error. The rearrangement links TRBV12-3 or TRBV12-4 to TRBJ2-2; 10 nucleotides line up with TRBD1. The CDR3 totals 14 residues. CDR3 in DNA: TGTACCAGCAGTCCGGGACAGGGGAAAGGGGAGCTGTTTTTT. Protein sequence: CTSSPGQGKGELFF.

This clonotype came up once. This could be a read error, since a much larger clone is one nucleotide away. This chain uses TRBV6-1 with TRBJ2-1; the D is unclear. From germline, CDR1 is MNHNS and CDR2 SASEGT. The CDR3 is 14 amino acids. Trimming cost V 6 bases and J 1 base, with 10 bases left between them. The CDR3 region is CASSRQRSYNEQFF. In DNA, the CDR3 is TGTGCCAGCAGCAGACAAAGATCCTACAATGAGCAGTTCTTC.

This clonotype was seen ten or more times. This chain joins TRBV6-6 and TRBJ2-1; D is ambiguous. The CDR3 loop spans 11 amino acids. Per the germline V gene, CDR1 is MNHNY and CDR2 is SVGAGI (reference sequence). With 4 bases removed from V and 9 bases from J, the gap between germline ends came to 7 bases. CDR3 bases: TGTGCCAGCAGTTCAGTAGTTGAGCAGTTCTTC. Its protein is CASSSVVEQFF.

This clonotype was seen repeatedly, ten times or more. The rearrangement joins TRBV6-5 to TRBJ1-1; weak D call: TRBD1 (6 bases). The CDR3 has 14 residues. Germline V gene sequence: CDR1 MNHEY, CDR2 SVGAGI. The V end lost 4 bases, the J end lost 4 bases, and 13 bases lay between the germline ends. CDR3 sequence: CASSSMGASTEAFF. CDR3 DNA sequence: TGTGCCAGCAGTTCCATGGGGGCGAGCACTGAAGCTTTCTTT.